The 11 T cell receptor beta chains below all came from one sample that was sequenced in a study of immune characterization of retroperitoneal liposarcoma. TCRdb processed the PCR reads anew with MiXCR; each CDR3 protein has one entry. The sample consists of 1,600 or so distinct CDR3 sequences, about 45% of them appearing once. The sequencing input was tumor tissue. Receptors were obtained from a female donor with retroperitoneal liposarcoma.

The gene calls are TRBV6-1 and TRBJ2-3, with 12 positions matching TRBD2. The CDR3 runs to 16 residues. The ends lost 6 bases at V and 3 bases at J; junction bases unmatched: 7. Germline CDR1 reads MNHNS; CDR2 reads SASEGT. The CDR3: CASRETSGRSTDTQYF. CDR3 DNA: TGTGCCAGCAGGGAGACTAGCGGGAGATCGACAGATACGCAGTATTTT.

By proportion, this clonotype is large. The chain uses TRBV6-1 and TRBJ2-3, with 12 bases matching TRBD2. The CDR3 runs to 15 residues. CDR1 and CDR2 from the germline V gene are MNHNS and SASEGT. The J segment lost 6 bases and the V segment lost 8 bases, leaving 9 bases of the junction unmatched. CDR3 sequence: CASGEGLAGPDTQYF. CDR3 bases: TGTGCCAGCGGGGAGGGACTAGCGGGCCCCGATACGCAGTATTTT.

There are a few counts of this clonotype. The chain carries TRBV6-1 and TRBJ2-1; 10 nucleotides match TRBD2. Looked up from germline, CDR1 is MNHNS and CDR2 is SASEGT. V shed 5 bases and J 5 bases; nucleotides not matched to a gene: 6. This CDR3 contains 15 residues. The CDR3 spells CASSFSGGANNEQFF. The CDR3 DNA is TGTGCCAGCAGTTTCAGCGGGGGGGCAAACAATGAGCAGTTCTTC.

V and J are TRBV7-2 and TRBJ2-1; D may be TRBD2 (6 bases). Germline V gene lookup returns CDR1 SGHTA and CDR2 FQGNSA. This CDR3 is 15 amino acids long. The V end lost 1 base, the J end lost 10 bases, and 17 bases lay between the germline ends. CDR3 DNA: TGTGCCAGCAGCTTAGAGATGGGGGGAAACTACGAGCAGTTCTTC. This translates into CASSLEMGGNYEQFF. The full variable domain, rest sourced from reference TRBV7-2 and TRBJ2-1, is GAGVSQSPSNKVTEKGKDVELRCDPISGHTALYWYRQSLGQGLEFLIYFQGNSAPDKSGLPSDRFSAERTGGSVSTLTIQRTQQEDSAVYLCASSLEMGGNYEQFFGPGTRLTVL.

In its sample, this clonotype is hyperexpanded (1% or more). The chain has TRBV6-1 and TRBJ2-3, with a weak D call TRBD1 (6 bases). The germline V and J ends were trimmed by 6 bases and 12 bases, with 19 bases remaining between them. Germline V gene sequence: CDR1 MNHNS, CDR2 SASEGT. The CDR3 runs 13 residues. The CDR3 DNA reads TGTGCCAGCAGAAGAGCAGGGGTCGAGACCCAGTATTTT. Its protein is CASRRAGVETQYF.

This clonotype has more than one count but fewer than ten. This rearrangement joins TRBV10-1 to TRBJ2-1; no definite D call. The J call is uncertain, as TRBJ2-7 better fits the DNA end. Per germline, CDR1 WNHNN and CDR2 SYGVQD (reference sequence). The CDR3 has 15 residues. This chain's CDR3 is CASSEPAVGLDEQYF. CDR3 DNA: TGCGCCAGCAGTGAGCCGGCGGTAGGGCTGGACGAGCAGTACTTC.

The chain has TRBV6-9 and TRBJ1-1, with TRBD1 as a possible D gene (6 bases). V was pared by 4 bases and J by 8 bases, with 17 bases between. Germline V gives CDR1 MNHGY, CDR2 SVAAGI. The CDR3 loop spans 14 amino acids. For the CDR3, the DNA is TGTGCCAGCAGTTCTCGCCGGGCCGGGACAGAAGCTTTCTTT. Translating gives CASSSRRAGTEAFF.

The chain carries TRBV12-3 or TRBV12-4 and TRBJ2-1, with a weak D call TRBD2 (6 bases). This CDR3 contains 15 residues. The V end lost 2 bases, the J end lost 13 bases, and 21 bases lay between the germline ends. The CDR3 here is CASSLSPSVQETQFF. Here the CDR3 DNA reads TGTGCCAGCAGTTTATCACCTAGCGTCCAAGAGACCCAGTTCTTC.

The chain carries TRBV6-2 or TRBV6-3 and TRBJ2-1; D remains unclear. V was clipped by 5 bases and J by 11 bases, with 13 bases between them. Germline V CDR1 and CDR2: MNHEY, SVGEGT. This CDR3 is 12 amino acids long. The CDR3 coding sequence is TGTGCCAGCAGTGAAAGTCCCCCTAAGCAGTTCTTC. Its protein product is CASSESPPKQFF.

This clonotype appeared a few times. The chain links TRBV7-2 to TRBJ2-1; D is perhaps TRBD1 (6 bases). The J call could be wrong; TRBJ2-7 is a better fit for the DNA end. The germline V gene encodes CDR1 SGHTA and CDR2 FQGNSA. CDR3 length: 15 residues. The CDR3 coding sequence is TGTGCCAGCAGCTTCTTCCGGACAGACTCCTACGAGCAGTACTTC. Its protein is CASSFFRTDSYEQYF.

This chain joins TRBV6-1 and TRBJ2-1; D may match TRBD1 or TRBD2 (5 bases each). The CDR3 is made up of 15 amino acids. V was shortened by 6 bases and J by 5 bases, with 17 bases between the two germline ends. Germline loops: CDR1 MNHNS, CDR2 SASEGT. CDR3 sequence: CASRGFRGEHNEQFF. CDR3 DNA sequence: TGTGCCAGCAGGGGATTTAGGGGAGAACACAATGAGCAGTTCTTC.